The source of this T cell receptor (beta chain) is a study of OX40 agonist ivuxolimab in advanced cancers. The CDR3 is made up of 15 amino acids. CDR1 and CDR2 (germline): SEHNR, FQNEAQ (reference sequence). Trimming shortened V by 1 base and J by 0 bases, and 8 bases separated the two germline ends. Profiling relied on immunoSEQ multiplex PCR, and the TCRdb table lists in-frame clones only, not all of them. The sample lists about 36,000 clones, roughly four fifths occurring once. Sequencing used CD4+ or CD8+ T cells sorted from blood, obtained in a trial of the OX40 agonist ivuxolimab. The V call is TRBV7-9, the J call TRBJ2-3; perhaps TRBD1 as D (6 bases). The source is an adult with an advanced solid tumor such as melanoma, head and neck, liver or kidney cancer. CDR3 region: CASSLEDSSTDTQYF. The CDR3 nucleotides are TGTGCCAGCAGCTTAGAGGACAGTAGCACAGATACGCAGTATTTT.